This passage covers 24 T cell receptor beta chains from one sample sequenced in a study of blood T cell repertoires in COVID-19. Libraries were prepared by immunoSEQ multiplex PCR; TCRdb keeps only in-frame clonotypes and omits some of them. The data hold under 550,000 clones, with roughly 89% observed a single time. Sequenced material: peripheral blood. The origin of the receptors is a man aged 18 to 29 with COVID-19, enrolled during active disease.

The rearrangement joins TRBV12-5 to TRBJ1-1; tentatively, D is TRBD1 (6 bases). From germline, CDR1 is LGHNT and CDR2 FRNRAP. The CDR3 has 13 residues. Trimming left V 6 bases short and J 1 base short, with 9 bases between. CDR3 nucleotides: TGTGCTAGTGGCCCAGGGGAGAACACTGAAGCTTTCTTT. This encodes CASGPGENTEAFF.

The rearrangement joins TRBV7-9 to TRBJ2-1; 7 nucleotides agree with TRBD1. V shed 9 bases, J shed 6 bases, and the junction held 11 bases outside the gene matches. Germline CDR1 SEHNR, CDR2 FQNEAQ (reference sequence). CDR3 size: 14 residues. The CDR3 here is CASRYGAGGNEQFF. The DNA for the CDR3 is TGTGCCAGTAGATACGGGGCAGGGGGCAATGAGCAGTTCTTC.

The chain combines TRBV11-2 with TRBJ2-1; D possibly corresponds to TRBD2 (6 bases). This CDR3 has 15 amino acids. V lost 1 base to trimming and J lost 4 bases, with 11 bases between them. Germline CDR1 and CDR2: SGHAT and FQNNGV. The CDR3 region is CASSLVRDSYNEQFF. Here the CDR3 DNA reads TGTGCCAGCAGCTTAGTTCGGGACTCATACAATGAGCAGTTCTTC.

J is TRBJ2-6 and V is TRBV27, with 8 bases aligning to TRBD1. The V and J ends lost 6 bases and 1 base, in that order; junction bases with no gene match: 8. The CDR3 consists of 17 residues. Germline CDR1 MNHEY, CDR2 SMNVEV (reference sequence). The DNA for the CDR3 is TGTGCCAGCAGCCCAACTCAGGGGGCTTCTGGGGCCAACGTCCTGACTTTC. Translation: CASSPTQGASGANVLTF.

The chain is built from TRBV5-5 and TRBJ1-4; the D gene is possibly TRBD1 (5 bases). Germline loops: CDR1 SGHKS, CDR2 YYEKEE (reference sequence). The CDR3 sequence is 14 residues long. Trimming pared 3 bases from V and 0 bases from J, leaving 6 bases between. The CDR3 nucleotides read TGTGCCAGCAGCTCGGACACAACTAATGAAAAACTGTTTTTT. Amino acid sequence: CASSSDTTNEKLFF.

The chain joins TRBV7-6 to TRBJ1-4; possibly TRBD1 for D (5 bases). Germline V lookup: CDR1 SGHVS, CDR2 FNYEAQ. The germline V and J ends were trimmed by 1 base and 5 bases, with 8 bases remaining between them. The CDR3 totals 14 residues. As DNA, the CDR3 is TGTGCCAGCAGCTTAGGACGGGGGAATGAAAAACTGTTTTTT. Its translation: CASSLGRGNEKLFF.

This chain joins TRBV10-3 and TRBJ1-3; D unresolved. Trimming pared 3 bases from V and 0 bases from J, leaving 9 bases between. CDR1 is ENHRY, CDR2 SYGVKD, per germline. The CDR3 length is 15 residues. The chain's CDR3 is CAISESANSGNTIYF. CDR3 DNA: TGTGCCATCAGTGAATCAGCGAACTCTGGAAACACCATATATTTT.

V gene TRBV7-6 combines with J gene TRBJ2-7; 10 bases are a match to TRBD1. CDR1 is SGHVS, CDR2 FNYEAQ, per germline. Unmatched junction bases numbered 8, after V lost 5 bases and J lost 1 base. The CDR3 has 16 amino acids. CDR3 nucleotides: TGTGCCAGCAGCCCCCCGCCGGGACAGGGGTCCTACGAGCAGTACTTC. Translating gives CASSPPPGQGSYEQYF. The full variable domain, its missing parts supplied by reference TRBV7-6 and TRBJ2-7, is GAGVSQSPRYKVTKRGQDVALRCDPISGHVSLYWYRQALGQGPEFLTYFNYEAQQDKSGLPNDRFSAERPEGSISTLTIQRTEQRDSAMYRCASSPPPGQGSYEQYFGPGTRLTVT.

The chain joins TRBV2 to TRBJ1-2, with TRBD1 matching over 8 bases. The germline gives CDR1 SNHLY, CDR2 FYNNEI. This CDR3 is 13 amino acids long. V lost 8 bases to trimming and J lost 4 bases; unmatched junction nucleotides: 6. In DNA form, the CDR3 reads TGTGCCAGCCAACTGGACAGGGTCTATGGCTACACCTTC. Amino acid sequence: CASQLDRVYGYTF.

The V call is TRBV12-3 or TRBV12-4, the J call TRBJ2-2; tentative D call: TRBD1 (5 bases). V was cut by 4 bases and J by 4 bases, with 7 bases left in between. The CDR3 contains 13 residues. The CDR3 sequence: CASSSQGTGELFF. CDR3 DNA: TGTGCCAGCAGTTCCCAGGGCACCGGGGAGCTGTTTTTT.

The DNA of the CDR3 is TGCGCCAGCAGCCCCGGGACAGGCCTTTCCCTTAATGAGCAGTTCTTC. It specifies CASSPGTGLSLNEQFF. V usage is TRBV5-1 and J usage is TRBJ2-1; 8 nucleotides align to TRBD1. Trimming took 4 bases from V and 7 from J; bases not matched to a gene: 13. CDR3 length: 16 residues. Germline CDR1 reads SGHRS; CDR2 reads YFSETQ. Full variable domain (outside the CDR3, taken from reference TRBV5-1 and TRBJ2-1): KAGVTQTPRYLIKTRGQQVTLSCSPISGHRSVSWYQQTPGQGLQFLFEYFSETQRNKGNFPGRFSGRQFSNSRSEMNVSTLELGDSALYLCASSPGTGLSLNEQFFGPGTRLTVL.

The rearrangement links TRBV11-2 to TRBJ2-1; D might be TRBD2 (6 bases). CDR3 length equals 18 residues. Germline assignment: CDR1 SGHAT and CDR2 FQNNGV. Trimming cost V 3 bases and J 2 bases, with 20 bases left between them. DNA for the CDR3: TGTGCCAGCAGCTTTTTAGTCTTGGCGGGATCTACCTACAATGAGCAGTTCTTC. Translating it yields CASSFLVLAGSTYNEQFF.

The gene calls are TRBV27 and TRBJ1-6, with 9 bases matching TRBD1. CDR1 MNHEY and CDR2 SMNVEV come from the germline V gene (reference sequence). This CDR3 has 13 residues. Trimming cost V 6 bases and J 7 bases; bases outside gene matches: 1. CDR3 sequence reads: CASSGTGNSPLHF. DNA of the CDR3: TGTGCCAGCAGCGGGACAGGGAATTCACCCCTCCACTTT.

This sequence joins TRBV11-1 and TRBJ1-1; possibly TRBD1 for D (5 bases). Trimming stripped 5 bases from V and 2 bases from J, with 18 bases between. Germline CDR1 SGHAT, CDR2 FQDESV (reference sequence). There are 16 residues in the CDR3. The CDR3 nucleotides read TGTGCCAGCAGCCAAATGGGGAAAGGGGTTAACACTGAAGCTTTCTTT. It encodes CASSQMGKGVNTEAFF.

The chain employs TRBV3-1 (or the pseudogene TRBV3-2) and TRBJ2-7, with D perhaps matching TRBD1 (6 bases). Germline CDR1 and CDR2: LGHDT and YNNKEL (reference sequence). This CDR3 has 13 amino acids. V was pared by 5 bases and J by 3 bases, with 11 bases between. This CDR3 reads CASSGGQSYEQYF. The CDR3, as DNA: TGTGCCAGCAGCGGTGGACAGAGCTACGAGCAGTACTTC.

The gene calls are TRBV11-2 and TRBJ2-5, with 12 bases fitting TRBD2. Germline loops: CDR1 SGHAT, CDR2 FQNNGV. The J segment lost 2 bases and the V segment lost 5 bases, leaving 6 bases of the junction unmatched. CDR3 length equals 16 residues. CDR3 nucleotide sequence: TGTGCCAGCAGCCCGACTAGCGGGGGCTCTCAAGAGACCCAGTACTTC. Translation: CASSPTSGGSQETQYF.

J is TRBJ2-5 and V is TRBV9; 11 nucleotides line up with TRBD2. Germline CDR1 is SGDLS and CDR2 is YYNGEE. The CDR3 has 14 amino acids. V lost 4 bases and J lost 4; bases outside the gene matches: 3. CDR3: CASSFSGRAETQYF. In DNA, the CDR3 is TGTGCCAGCAGCTTTAGCGGGAGGGCAGAGACCCAGTACTTC.

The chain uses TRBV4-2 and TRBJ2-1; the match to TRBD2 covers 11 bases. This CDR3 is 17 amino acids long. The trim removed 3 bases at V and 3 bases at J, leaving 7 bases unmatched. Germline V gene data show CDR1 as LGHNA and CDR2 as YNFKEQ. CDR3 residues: CASSQASGTSGYNEQFF. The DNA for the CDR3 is TGTGCCAGCAGCCAGGCCTCAGGGACTAGCGGCTACAATGAGCAGTTCTTC.

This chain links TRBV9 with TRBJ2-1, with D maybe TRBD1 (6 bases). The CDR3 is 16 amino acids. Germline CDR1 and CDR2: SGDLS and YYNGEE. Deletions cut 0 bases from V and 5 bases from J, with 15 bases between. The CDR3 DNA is TGTGCCAGCAGCGTAGTAGCGAGAAGGGGGAACAATGAGCAGTTCTTC. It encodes CASSVVARRGNNEQFF.

The chain's CDR3 is CASSSRSSGIGADTQYF. CDR3 coding DNA: TGTGCCAGCAGCTCGAGAAGTAGCGGAATAGGGGCGGATACGCAGTATTTT. The V call is TRBV9, the J call TRBJ2-3, with D tentatively TRBD2 (6 bases). Per the germline V gene, CDR1 is SGDLS and CDR2 is YYNGEE. The CDR3 loop spans 17 amino acids. V was clipped by 4 bases and J by 6 bases, with 24 bases between them.

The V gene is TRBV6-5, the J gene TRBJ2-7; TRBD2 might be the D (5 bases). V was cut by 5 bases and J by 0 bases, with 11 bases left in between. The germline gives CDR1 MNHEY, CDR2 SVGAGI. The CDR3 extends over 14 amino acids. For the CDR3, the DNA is TGTGCCAGCAGTCCCGAGGGCCTCTCCTACGAGCAGTACTTC. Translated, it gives CASSPEGLSYEQYF.

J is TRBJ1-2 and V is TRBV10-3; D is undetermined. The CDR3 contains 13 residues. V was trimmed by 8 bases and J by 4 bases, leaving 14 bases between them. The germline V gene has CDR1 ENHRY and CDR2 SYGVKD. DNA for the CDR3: TGTGCCATCTCCTTGACAAACGCCTATGGCTACACCTTC. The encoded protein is CAISLTNAYGYTF.

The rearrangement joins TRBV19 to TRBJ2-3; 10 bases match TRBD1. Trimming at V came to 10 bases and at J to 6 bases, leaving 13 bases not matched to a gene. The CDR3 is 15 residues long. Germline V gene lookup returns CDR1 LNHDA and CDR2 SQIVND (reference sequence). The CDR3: CATNLGQGVDDTQYF. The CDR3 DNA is TGTGCCACCAACCTCGGACAGGGGGTGGACGATACGCAGTATTTT.

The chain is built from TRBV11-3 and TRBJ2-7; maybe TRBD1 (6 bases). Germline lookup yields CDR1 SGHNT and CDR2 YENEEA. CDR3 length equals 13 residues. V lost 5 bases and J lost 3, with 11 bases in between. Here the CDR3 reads CASSGTTIYEQYF. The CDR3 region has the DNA TGTGCCAGCAGCGGGACAACAATCTACGAGCAGTACTTC.